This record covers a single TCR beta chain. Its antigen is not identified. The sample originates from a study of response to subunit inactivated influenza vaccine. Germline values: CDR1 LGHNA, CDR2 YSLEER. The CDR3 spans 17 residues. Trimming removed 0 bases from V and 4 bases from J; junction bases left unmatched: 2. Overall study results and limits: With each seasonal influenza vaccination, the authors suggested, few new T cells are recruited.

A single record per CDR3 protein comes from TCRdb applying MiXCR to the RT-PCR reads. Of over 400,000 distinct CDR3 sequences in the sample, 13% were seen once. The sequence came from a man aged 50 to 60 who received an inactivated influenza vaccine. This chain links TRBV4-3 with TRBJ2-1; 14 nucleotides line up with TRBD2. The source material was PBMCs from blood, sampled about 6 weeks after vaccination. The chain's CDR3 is CASSQEGLAGAYNEQFF. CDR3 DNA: TGCGCCAGCAGCCAAGAGGGACTAGCGGGGGCTTACAATGAGCAGTTCTTC.